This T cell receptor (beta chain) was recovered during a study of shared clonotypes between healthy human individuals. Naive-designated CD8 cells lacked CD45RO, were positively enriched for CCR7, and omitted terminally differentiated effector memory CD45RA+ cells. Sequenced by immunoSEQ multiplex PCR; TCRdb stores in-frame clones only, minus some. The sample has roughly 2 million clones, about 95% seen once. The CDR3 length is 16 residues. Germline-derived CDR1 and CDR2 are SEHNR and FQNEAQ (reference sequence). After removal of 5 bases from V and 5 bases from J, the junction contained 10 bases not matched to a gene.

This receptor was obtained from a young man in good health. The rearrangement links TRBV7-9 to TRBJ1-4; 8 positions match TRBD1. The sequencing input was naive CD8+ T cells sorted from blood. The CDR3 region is CASSPSTTGVNEKLFF. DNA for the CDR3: TGTGCCAGCAGCCCTTCCACGACAGGGGTAAATGAAAAACTGTTTTTT.